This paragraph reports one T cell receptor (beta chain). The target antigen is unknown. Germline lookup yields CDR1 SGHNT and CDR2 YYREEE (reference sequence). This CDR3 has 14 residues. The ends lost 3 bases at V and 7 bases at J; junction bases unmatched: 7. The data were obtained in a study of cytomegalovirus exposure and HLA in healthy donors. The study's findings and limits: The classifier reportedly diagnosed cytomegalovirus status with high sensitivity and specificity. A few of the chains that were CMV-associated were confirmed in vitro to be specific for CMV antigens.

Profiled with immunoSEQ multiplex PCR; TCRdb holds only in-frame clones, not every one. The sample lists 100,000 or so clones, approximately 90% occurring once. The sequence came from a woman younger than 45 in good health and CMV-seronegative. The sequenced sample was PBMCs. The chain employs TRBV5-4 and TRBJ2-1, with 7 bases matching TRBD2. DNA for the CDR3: TGTGCCAGCAGCTCCCGCCGGGGGGAGAATGAGCAGTTCTTC. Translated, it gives CASSSRRGENEQFF. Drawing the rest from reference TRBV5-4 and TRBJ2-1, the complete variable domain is ETGVTQSPTHLIKTRGQQVTLRCSSQSGHNTVSWYQQALGQGPQFIFQYYREEENGRGNFPPRFSGLQFPNYSSELNVNALELDDSALYLCASSSRRGENEQFFGPGTRLTVL.